This TCR beta chain is from a study of chemoradiotherapy in HPV16-positive cancers. Study background: Candidate HPV-specific clones and shared TCR motifs came from two HPV16-positive patients.

Samples were taken several times over chemoradiotherapy. Study results and caveats: Better recurrence-free survival went with HPV-responsive T-cell expansion in HPV16-positive patients. Candidate HPV-specific clones and E7-related TCR motifs grew in tumor during treatment.

The CDR3 is 14 residues long. Germline CDR1 reads SGHTA; CDR2 reads FQGNSA. Losses at the gene ends were 5 bases for V and 7 bases for J; bases not matched to a gene: 10. A note on this clone: As yet, its antigen is unknown.

Repertoires were generated with immunoSEQ multiplex PCR, while TCRdb's copy carries only in-frame clones and drops some. This sample carries about 36,000 clones, about 92% of them seen once, and the ten largest clones take 3.5% to 4%. Sequenced material: blood, taken from a patient who underwent chemoradiotherapy. This sequence originates from a human donor with HPV-associated anogenital cancer. The chain uses TRBV7-2 and TRBJ1-2; TRBD1 aligns across 7 bases. CDR3 coding DNA: TGTGCCAGCAGCCCCAACAGGGGCTTCTCTGGCTACACCTTC. Protein sequence: CASSPNRGFSGYTF.